This T cell receptor beta chain was captured in a study of chemoradiotherapy in HPV16-positive cancers. Study-level information: A couple of HPV16-positive patients' cells yielded candidate HPV-specific clones and common motifs.

The assay was immunoSEQ multiplex PCR, and TCRdb's table has in-frame clones only and misses some. This table holds approximately 13,000 clones, more than 75% found once. V dropped 2 bases and J dropped 3 bases, with 16 bases sitting between them. This CDR3 region has 16 residues. Germline V CDR1 and CDR2: LNHNV, YYDKDF (reference sequence). Over chemoradiotherapy, repertoires were sampled more than once. The chain joins TRBV15 to TRBJ1-1, with D perhaps matching TRBD1 (5 bases). Collection of the sample occurred from a patient who underwent chemoradiotherapy. The clonotype comes from a human donor with HPV-associated anogenital cancer. CDR3 region: CATSRTRGALDTEAFF. DNA for the CDR3: TGTGCCACCAGCAGAACCAGAGGGGCCTTGGACACTGAAGCTTTCTTT.